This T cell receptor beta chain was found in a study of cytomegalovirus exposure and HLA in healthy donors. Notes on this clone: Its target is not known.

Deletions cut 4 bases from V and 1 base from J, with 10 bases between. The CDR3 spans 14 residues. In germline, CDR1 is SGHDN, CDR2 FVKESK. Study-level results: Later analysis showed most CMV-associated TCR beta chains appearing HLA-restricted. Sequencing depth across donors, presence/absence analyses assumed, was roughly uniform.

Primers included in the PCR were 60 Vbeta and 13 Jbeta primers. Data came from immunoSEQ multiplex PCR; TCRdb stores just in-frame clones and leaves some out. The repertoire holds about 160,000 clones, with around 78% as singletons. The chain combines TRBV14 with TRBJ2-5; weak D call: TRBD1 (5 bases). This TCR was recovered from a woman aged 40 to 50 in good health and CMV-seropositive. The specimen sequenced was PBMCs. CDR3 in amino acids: CASSLRQPQETQYF. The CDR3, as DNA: TGTGCCAGCAGCCTACGACAGCCCCAAGAGACCCAGTACTTC.